The T cell receptor beta chain described here comes from a study of blood T cells in healthy people across ages. Then a second PCR, running roughly 6 to 11 cycles, was carried out with a sample-barcoded 5' primer and a J-beta primer mix. Using its own MiXCR run on the 5' RACE reads, TCRdb lists one record per CDR3 protein. The sample lists 540,000 or so distinct CDR3 sequences, approximately 25% occurring once. This clonotype came up many times. The trim removed 5 bases at V and 1 base at J, leaving 4 bases unmatched. Germline V CDR1 and CDR2: SGHVS, FQNEAQ. The CDR3 runs to 15 residues. The V call is TRBV7-8, the J call TRBJ2-5; 10 positions agree with TRBD1. The source material was blood. This receptor was identified in a woman between 65 and 79 years old in good health. This chain's CDR3 is CASSPRTGGQETQYF. DNA for the CDR3: TGTGCCAGCAGCCCCCGGACAGGGGGCCAAGAGACCCAGTACTTC.